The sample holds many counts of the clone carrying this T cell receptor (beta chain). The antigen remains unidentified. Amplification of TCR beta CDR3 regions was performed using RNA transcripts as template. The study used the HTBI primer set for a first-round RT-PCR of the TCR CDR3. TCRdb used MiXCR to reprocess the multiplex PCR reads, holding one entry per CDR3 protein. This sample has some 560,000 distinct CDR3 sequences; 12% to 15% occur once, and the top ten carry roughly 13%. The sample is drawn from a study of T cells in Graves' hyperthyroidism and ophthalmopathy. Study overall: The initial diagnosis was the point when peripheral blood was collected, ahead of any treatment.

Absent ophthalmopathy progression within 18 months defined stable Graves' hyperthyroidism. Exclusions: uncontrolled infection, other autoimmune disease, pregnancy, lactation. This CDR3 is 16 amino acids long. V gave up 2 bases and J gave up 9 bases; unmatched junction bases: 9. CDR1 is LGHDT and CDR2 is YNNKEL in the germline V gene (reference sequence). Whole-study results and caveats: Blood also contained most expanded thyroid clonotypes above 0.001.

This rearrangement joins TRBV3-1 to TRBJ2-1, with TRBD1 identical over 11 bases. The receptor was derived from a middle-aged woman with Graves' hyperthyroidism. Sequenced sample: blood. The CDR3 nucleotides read TGTGCCAGCAGCCAATCCGGGACAGGGGGGCGCAGTGAGCAGTTCTTC. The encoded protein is CASSQSGTGGRSEQFF.